A single TCR beta chain is shown here with its context. The target of this receptor is not known. Per-base quality was not reported, and no clone a single base away is much larger than it. Using the deep immunoSEQ assay, TCR CDR3 regions were amplified from genomic DNA by multiplex PCR. For each cell subset, the extracted genomic DNA was distributed evenly across all wells of several immunoSEQ 96-well plates, and each plate served as one replicate. For sorted subsets, approximately 190 ng genomic DNA, equal to tens of thousands of T cell genomes, was loaded into each replicate PCR. Purified libraries were quantified with a Qubit 3.0 fluorometer, sized on a Bioanalyzer 2100, and re-quantified with the KAPA Library Quantification kit. Every immunoSEQ 96-well plate was sequenced on a dedicated single-read 150-cycle Illumina NextSeq 550 flow cell. Concerning the study's data processing: Because only junctional sequences without quality scores were contained in the immunoSEQ output, filtering matching that applied to full-length reads could not be performed. To assign V/J genes and CDR3, sequences were annotated using PyIR, a Python wrapper for IgBLAST v1.9, with IMGT germline references. Reads were filtered out if the reads had weak V/J assignments (E-value above 1e-6), no CDR3, stop codons, out-of-frame junctions, or ambiguous translated residues. V3J clonotypes were defined as sequences sharing the same inferred V gene, J gene, and CDR3 amino acid sequence. The percentage overlap between two repertoires was calculated by dividing the number of shared unique clonotypes by the size of the smaller repertoire. Richness of each repertoire was evaluated using RTK rarefaction, the Chao1 estimator, and Recon v2.1 estimates of unobserved clonotypes. Generation probabilities were computed with OLGA for all TCRbeta clonotypes obtained by the gDNA method from four donors. This is the immuneACCESS table as TCRdb keeps it, with only in-frame sequences that have V and J called. A part of the clones is gone; compared with another copy, unresolved V genes explain less than half, and the rest is unexplained. V, J and clone size are those of that table, while D and trimming were read from the DNA. The sample includes just over 2,000,000 clones, with 85% to 95% observed a single time. The ten largest clones represent more than 0.1% of the sample.

The data derive from a study of shared clonotypes between healthy human individuals (dated by TCRdb to about 2020). The study in broad terms: The cohort comprised two women and a few men aged 18 to 49 years. Per donor, leukapheresis produced somewhere between about 0.9 and 9 billion PBMCs. The study deeply sequenced blood TCR repertoires of 5 or 6 healthy adults to estimate repertoire size and the extent of clonotype sharing between individuals. For each donor, CD4 naive and CD4 memory were each given three plates, CD8 naive was given two plates, and CD8 memory was given one plate. To increase sequencing depth and limit assay-specific biases, different laboratories used diverse techniques to prepare libraries and sequence TCR repertoires. Paper-wide results and their limitations: Estimated clonotype richness was generally larger for naive than for memory subsets. Even with the large sequencing depth, rarefaction of the sorted-subset datasets indicated that sequencing was incomplete. Approximately 5% of naive CD4, 3% to 3.5% of naive CD8, approximately 2.2% of memory CD4, and more than 0.35% of memory CD8 clonotypes were shared across several donors. Higher generation probabilities were observed for clonotypes shared by all four sorted-subset donors than for non-shared clonotypes. The small number of donors limited the genetic and exposure-history diversity represented. Sampling was limited to blood, and TCR repertoires in tissue likely differ from TCR repertoires in blood. Pairwise subsampling led to the expectation that sequencing depth would affect the degree of clonotype sharing among donors.

The donors were healthy, HIV-negative adults with no recently reported acute infections or vaccinations. Every donor was a Caucasian adult residing in Nashville, Tennessee, USA. CD4+ T cells were enriched by magnetic negative selection; naive cells were then positively selected on CD45RA, and the negative fraction formed the memory subset. Blood was obtained by leukapheresis, after which PBMCs were separated by Ficoll-Histopaque density gradient centrifugation and cryopreserved in liquid nitrogen vapor phase. Purity and quantity of every magnetically sorted T cell population were checked by analytical flow cytometry. Genomic DNA was isolated from each sorted fraction and quantified by UV absorbance on a Nanodrop 2000c. The CDR3 measures 14 amino acids from cysteine to phenylalanine. The entry retains the CDR3 DNA only, 42 bases that are in frame from base 1. Trimming takes 2 bases off V and 6 bases off J; junction bases not matched to a gene: 4. From a lookup of the germline V gene, CDR1 and CDR2 are SGDLS and YYNGEE.

Sequencing input: naive CD4+ T cells sorted from blood. The label giving this sample's cell subset or site can be read as: CD45RA+ positively selected. The source is a man between 18 and 35 years old in good health. The rearrangement joined TRBV9 to TRBJ2-3, with 9 bases in between that match TRBD2. The sequenced DNA: TGTGCCAGCAGCGTGAAGAGCGGGAGGGATACGCAGTATTTT. This gives the protein CASSVKSGRDTQYF.